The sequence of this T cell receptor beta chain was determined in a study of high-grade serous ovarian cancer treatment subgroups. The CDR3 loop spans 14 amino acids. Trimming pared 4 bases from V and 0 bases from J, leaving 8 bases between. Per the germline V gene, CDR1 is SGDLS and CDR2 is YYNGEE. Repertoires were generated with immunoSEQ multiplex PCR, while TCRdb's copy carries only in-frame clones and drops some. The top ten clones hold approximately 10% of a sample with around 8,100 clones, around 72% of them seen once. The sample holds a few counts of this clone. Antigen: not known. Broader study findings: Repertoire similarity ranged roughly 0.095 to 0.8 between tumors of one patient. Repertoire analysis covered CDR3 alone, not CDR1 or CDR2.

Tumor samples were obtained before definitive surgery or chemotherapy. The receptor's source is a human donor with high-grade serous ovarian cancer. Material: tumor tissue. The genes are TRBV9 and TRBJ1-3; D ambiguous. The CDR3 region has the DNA TGTGCCAGCAGCCCCCATCTCTCTGGAAACACCATATATTTT. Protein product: CASSPHLSGNTIYF. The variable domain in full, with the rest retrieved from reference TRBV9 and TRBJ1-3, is DSGVTQTPKHLITATGQRVTLRCSPRSGDLSVYWYQQSLDQGLQFLIQYYNGEERAKGNILERFSAQQFPDLHSELNLSSLELGDSALYFCASSPHLSGNTIYFGEGSWLTVV.